Here is one T cell receptor (beta chain) with its context. The sample belongs to a study of TIL therapy for anti-PD-1-resistant metastatic lung cancer. As for time point: pre-treatment sample, taken before nivolumab and TIL therapy. Sequencing used immunoSEQ v3. This table comes from immunoSEQ multiplex PCR, and its TCRdb copy is limited to in-frame clones, with some not included. This sample has 50,000 to 65,000 clones, with approximately 80% found just once. Germline V CDR1 and CDR2: MNHEY, SVGEGT. The length of the CDR3 is 16 residues. The V end was cut by 2 bases, the J end by 1 base, with 14 bases between.

Here the sequenced sample was blood, taken at baseline. This clonotype was obtained from a person aged 25-85 years with non-small cell lung cancer. The genes are TRBV6-2 or TRBV6-3 and TRBJ1-1, with unresolved D. Here the CDR3 reads CASSYQLRRANTEAFF. In DNA form, the CDR3 reads TGTGCCAGCAGTTACCAATTACGTCGTGCGAACACTGAAGCTTTCTTT.